The entry that follows covers one TCR beta chain sequence. The antigen is not known. The V end lost 0 bases, the J end lost 0 bases, and 9 bases lay between the germline ends. Germline V CDR1 and CDR2: SGHAT, FQNNGV. This CDR3 has 16 amino acids. CD45RO-negative CD8 cells positively selected for CCR7 made up the naive population, which excluded terminally differentiated effector memory CD45RA+ cells. Every contributor of samples was a Caucasian grown-up residing in Nashville, Tennessee. Each subset's genomic DNA was split evenly across several immunoSEQ plates. Source study methods: Junction-only sequences without quality scores came from ImmunoSEQ, so filtering differed. Produced via immunoSEQ multiplex PCR; TCRdb's table is partial and in-frame only. V, J and clone size are those of that table, while D and trimming were read from the DNA. This sample carries about 2 million clones, about 95% of them seen once, and the ten largest clones take around 1.1%.

This entry is derived from a study of shared clonotypes between healthy human individuals. Regarding the study as a whole: Between a few donors, naive CD4 clonotypes were shared at a level of about 5%.

The sequence was collected from a man aged 18 to 30 in good health. This chain uses TRBV11-2 with TRBJ2-1; no definite D call. The specimen was naive CD8+ T cells sorted from blood. CDR3 protein: CASSLDGVSSYNEQFF. The CDR3, as DNA: TGTGCCAGCAGCTTAGATGGGGTGAGCTCCTACAATGAGCAGTTCTTC.